This TCR beta chain was profiled in a study of T-cell memory formation after mild COVID-19. Study findings and constraints: Researchers report contracting CD4+ clones mostly in CM and EM, with CD8+ clones in EMRA. Clones that contracted from day 15 to 85 were balanced CD4/CD8, while later expanders leaned CD4+.

Via MiXCR, TCRdb re-called the 5' RACE reads, giving one row per CDR3 protein. The sample yields 260,000 or so distinct CDR3 sequences, around 15% seen once. Germline V gene sequence: CDR1 MNHEY, CDR2 SVGAGI. The CDR3 totals 13 residues. V lost 2 bases to trimming and J lost 1 base, with 5 bases between them. This clonotype was seen a handful of times. What it binds is not known. The chain joins TRBV6-5 to TRBJ1-2; D uncertain. The source material was PBMCs or a T cell subset sorted from them (not recorded which). The receptor's source is a man between 18 and 29 years old who had mild COVID-19 (a few samples of this study predate the infection). Cell type and time point are not known. The CDR3 region has the DNA TGTGCCAGCAGTTACGGTTTTAACTATGGCTACACCTTC. Protein product: CASSYGFNYGYTF.